The TCR beta chain described here comes from a study of Ad26.COV2.S vaccination and SARS-CoV-2 variants. Treatment described: 15 to 20 received Ad26.COV2.S at low or high dose, single or two shots; roughly five received placebo; per-sample allocation not given. Day 63 after the first injection of vaccine or placebo was the sampling time. The germline gives CDR1 SGHNT, CDR2 YYREEE (reference sequence). V lost 5 bases and J lost 2, with 17 bases in between. The CDR3 has 15 residues. Sequenced by immunoSEQ multiplex PCR; TCRdb stores in-frame clones only, minus some. The sample carries 360,000 or so clones, about 91% recorded once.

The sequenced sample was peripheral blood, obtained in a trial of Ad26.COV2.S vaccine versus placebo. The clonotype comes from a person between 18 and 59 years old who received the Ad26.COV2.S COVID-19 vaccine or a placebo. The chain uses TRBV5-4 and TRBJ2-7; TRBD1 or TRBD2 may be the D gene (5 bases each). CDR3 amino acids: CASRPSGTEPYEQYF. CDR3 bases: TGTGCCAGCAGACCCTCCGGGACGGAGCCCTACGAGCAGTACTTC.